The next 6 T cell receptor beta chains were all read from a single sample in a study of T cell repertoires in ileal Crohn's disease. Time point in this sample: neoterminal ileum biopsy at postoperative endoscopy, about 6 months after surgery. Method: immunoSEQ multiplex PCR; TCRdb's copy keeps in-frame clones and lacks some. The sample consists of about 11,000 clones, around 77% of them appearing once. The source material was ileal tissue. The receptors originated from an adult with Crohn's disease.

CDR3 loop: CASSFWSGGSSYNSPLHF. CDR3 nucleotide sequence: TGTGCCAGCAGTTTCTGGTCAGGAGGTTCATCCTATAATTCACCCCTCCACTTT. The chain employs TRBV27 and TRBJ1-6, with D unresolved. V was pared by 3 bases and J by 1 base, with 16 bases between. CDR1 and CDR2 (germline): MNHEY, SMNVEV (reference sequence). The CDR3 loop spans 18 amino acids.

CDR3 in amino acids: CAISSGFNYGYTF. The DNA for the CDR3 is TGTGCCATCAGCTCAGGGTTTAACTATGGCTACACCTTC. The V gene is TRBV10-3, the J gene TRBJ1-2, with a possible D match to TRBD1 (5 bases). Germline CDR1 and CDR2: ENHRY and SYGVKD. Trimming pared 6 bases from V and 1 base from J, leaving 9 bases between. This CDR3 region has 13 residues.

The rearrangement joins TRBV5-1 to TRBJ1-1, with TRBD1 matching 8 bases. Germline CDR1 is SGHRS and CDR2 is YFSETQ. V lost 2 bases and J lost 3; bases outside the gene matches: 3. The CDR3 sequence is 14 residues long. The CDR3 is CASSLADRDTEAFF. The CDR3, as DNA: TGCGCCAGCAGCTTAGCGGACAGGGACACTGAAGCTTTCTTT.

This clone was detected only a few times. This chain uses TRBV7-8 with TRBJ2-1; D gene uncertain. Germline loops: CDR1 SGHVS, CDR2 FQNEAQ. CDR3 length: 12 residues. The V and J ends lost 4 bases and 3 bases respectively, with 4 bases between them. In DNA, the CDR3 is TGTGCCAGCAGCTCCAACTACAATGAGCAGTTCTTC. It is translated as CASSSNYNEQFF.

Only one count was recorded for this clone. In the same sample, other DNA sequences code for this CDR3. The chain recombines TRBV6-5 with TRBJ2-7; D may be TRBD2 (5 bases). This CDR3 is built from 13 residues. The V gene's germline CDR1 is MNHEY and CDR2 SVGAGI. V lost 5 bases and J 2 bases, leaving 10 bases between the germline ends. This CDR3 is CASSRRGPYEQYF. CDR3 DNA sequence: TGTGCCAGCAGTCGCCGCGGGCCCTACGAGCAGTACTTC.

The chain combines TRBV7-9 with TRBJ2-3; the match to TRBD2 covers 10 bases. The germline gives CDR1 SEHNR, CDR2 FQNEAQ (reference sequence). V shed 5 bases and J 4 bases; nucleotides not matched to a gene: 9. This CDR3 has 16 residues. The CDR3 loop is CASSQLLAGVADTQYF. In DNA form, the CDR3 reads TGTGCCAGCAGCCAACTCCTAGCGGGAGTAGCAGATACGCAGTATTTT. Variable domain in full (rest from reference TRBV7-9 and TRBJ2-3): DTGVSQNPRHKITKRGQNVTFRCDPISEHNRLYWYRQTLGQGPEFLTYFQNEAQLEKSRLLSDRFSAERPKGSFSTLEIQRTEQGDSAMYLCASSQLLAGVADTQYFGPGTRLTVL.